The clone carrying this TCR beta chain was observed a few times. Antigen specificity is unknown. Thyroid ultrasound and orbital computed tomography, with clinical symptoms and serum thyroxine and TRAb, informed diagnoses. Germline V CDR1 and CDR2: SQVTM, ANQGSEA. This CDR3 has 13 amino acids. V was cut by 4 bases and J by 3 bases, with 11 bases left in between. This specimen comes from a study of T cells in Graves' hyperthyroidism and ophthalmopathy. Whole-study results and caveats: Most expanded thyroid clonotypes above 0.001 recurred in blood.

Template material for amplifying TCR beta CDR3 regions consisted of RNA transcripts. The TCR CDR3 was amplified in a first-round RT-PCR using the HTBI primer set. A single record per CDR3 protein comes from TCRdb applying MiXCR to the multiplex PCR reads. This table holds around 340,000 distinct CDR3 sequences, 11% to 15% found once. The rearrangement uses TRBV29-1 and TRBJ2-3; D may be TRBD2 (5 bases). This TCR was recovered from a woman in her twenties or thirties with Graves' hyperthyroidism. The sequencing input was blood. In DNA, the CDR3 is TGCAGCGTTGGGGAGTCTTTTACAGATACGCAGTATTTT. Protein sequence: CSVGESFTDTQYF.